This paragraph covers one T cell receptor beta chain sequence. Its antigen remains unknown. This specimen comes from a study of Ad26.COV2.S vaccination and SARS-CoV-2 variants. General study results and limits: Following vaccination, spike-specific CD8+ and CD4+ T cell responses reportedly exhibited substantial breadth. Analyses that measured TCR breadth and depth may have underestimated total T cell responses.

TCRdb keeps only in-frame clones here, not all; method: immunoSEQ multiplex PCR. This table holds 440,000 or so clones, about nine tenths found once. Per the germline V gene, CDR1 is LNHDA and CDR2 is SQIVND (reference sequence). CDR3 length: 19 residues. The V and J ends lost 7 bases and 1 base, in that order; junction bases with no gene match: 11. Regarding treatment: roughly 20 received Ad26.COV2.S at low or high dose, single or two shots; 5 received placebo; per-sample allocation not given. Sampling took place 63 days after the first vaccine or placebo injection. Boston hosted the donor, who was an adult aged 18-55 years.

The receptor's source is a person aged 18-60 years who received the Ad26.COV2.S COVID-19 vaccine or a placebo. This chain joins TRBV19 and TRBJ2-1; TRBD2 aligns across 15 bases. This material consisted of peripheral blood, taken in a trial of Ad26.COV2.S vaccine versus placebo. CDR3 amino acids: CASNPGLAGGAGSYNEQFF. CDR3 nucleotides: TGTGCCAGTAACCCGGGACTAGCGGGAGGAGCCGGTTCCTACAATGAGCAGTTCTTC.